This entry concerns a single T cell receptor (beta chain). The source of the sample is a study of preoperative IRX-2 immunotherapy in early breast cancer. Generated by immunoSEQ multiplex PCR, the TCRdb table keeps only in-frame clones and is missing some. The sample includes 500 to 650 clones, around 84% of them seen just once. Sample treatment: preoperative locoregional IRX-2 cytokine immunotherapy. This phase Ib study tested locoregional IRX-2 cytokine immunotherapy given before surgery. Germline V gene lookup returns CDR1 SGHNT and CDR2 YENEEA. CDR3 length: 15 amino acids. V was clipped by 6 bases and J by 4 bases; unmatched bases: 12.

This clonotype was obtained from a human donor with breast cancer. This chain connects TRBV11-3 to TRBJ2-7, with 7 positions matching TRBD2. The material sequenced was tumor tissue, taken after IRX-2 immunotherapy. The DNA for the CDR3 is TGTGCCAGCAGTTCTGATCGGGACTACCAATACGAGCAGTACTTC. Encoded protein: CASSSDRDYQYEQYF.